This TCR beta chain is drawn from a study of cytomegalovirus exposure and HLA in healthy donors. The PCR ran on 60 Vbeta and 13 Jbeta primers. The repertoire was sequenced with immunoSEQ multiplex PCR; TCRdb's copy has only in-frame clones and lacks some. The sample gives tens of thousands of clones, around 70% of which show up once; roughly 16% is in the top ten. The donors, nominally healthy at sampling, likely had unrecorded immune exposures. V gave up 1 base and J gave up 3 bases, with 13 bases separating them. CDR1 is SGHTA, CDR2 FQGNSA, per germline. The length of the CDR3 is 16 residues. The source of this sequence is a woman aged 50 to 60 in good health and CMV-seropositive. Material for sequencing was PBMCs. V gene TRBV7-2 combines with J gene TRBJ2-1; TRBD2 is a possible D gene (6 bases). The CDR3 DNA follows: TGTGCCAGCAGCTTAGTCCCGGGAGTGGTCTACAATGAGCAGTTCTTC. This sequence encodes CASSLVPGVVYNEQFF. Full variable domain (missing parts from reference TRBV7-2 and TRBJ2-1): GAGVSQSPSNKVTEKGKDVELRCDPISGHTALYWYRQSLGQGLEFLIYFQGNSAPDKSGLPSDRFSAERTGGSVSTLTIQRTQQEDSAVYLCASSLVPGVVYNEQFFGPGTRLTVL.